Sequencing of this T cell receptor beta chain was carried out in a study of vaccination effects on CD4 cells after COVID-19. Study results and limitations: Clones induced by infection and by vaccine showed marked clonal contraction late after vaccination. The study found that post-vaccine spike-reactive clones in convalescents were mainly new vaccine-induced clones.

Trimming pared 2 bases from V and 6 bases from J, leaving 16 bases between. CDR1 and CDR2 from the germline V gene are MNHNY and SVGAGI (reference sequence). The CDR3 runs 15 residues. TCRdb's copy holds only in-frame clones and misses some; the assay was immunoSEQ multiplex PCR. The data show about 33,000 clones, with around 70% seen just once and over 15% held by the top ten. Sequencing followed a ViraFEST assay step that expanded antigen-specific CD4+ T cells with viral peptide pools. Investigators separated out CD4+ T cells once approximately 10 days of culture had passed. PCR confirmed that the person was infected with SARS-CoV-2 between March and December 2020. Remarks on this clone: Its antigen remains unidentified.

Material: CD4+ T cells from PBMCs cultured with HCoV-NL63 spike peptides, obtained before COVID-19 vaccination. The sequence was collected from a human donor who had a prior SARS-CoV-2 infection. V gene TRBV6-6 combines with J gene TRBJ1-1, with no clear D. The CDR3 DNA sequence: TGTGCCAGCAGTTACGGCCGGGCACGAGATCCTGAAGCTTTCTTT. The encoded protein is CASSYGRARDPEAFF.